The clone carrying this TCR beta chain was seen many times. Its target is not known. This CDR3 comprises 13 residues. Germline V gene lookup returns CDR1 LGHNA and CDR2 YNFKEQ. The germline V and J ends were trimmed by 5 bases and 7 bases, with 14 bases remaining between them. The entry originates in a study of spatial heterogeneity in lung cancer. Regarding the study as a whole: Circulating ubiquitous expanded tumor TCRs were observed more frequently at resection than at follow-up.

Indicated time point: sample taken at primary tumor resection. No cells were sorted before sequencing. The whole RNA sequenced was extracted from tumor, nontumor lung or frozen PBMC. TCRdb ran MiXCR on the 5' RACE reads and lists one entry per CDR3 protein. The sample contains more than 60,000 distinct CDR3 sequences, roughly 8% of which appear only once. The chain couples TRBV4-2 to TRBJ1-2; perhaps TRBD1 as D (5 bases). This TCR came from a male donor with early-stage non-small cell lung cancer. Sequenced material: PBMCs, taken at surgery. The CDR3 spells CASSRDGQVGYTF. For the CDR3, the DNA is TGTGCCAGCAGCAGGGACGGGCAGGTTGGCTACACCTTC.